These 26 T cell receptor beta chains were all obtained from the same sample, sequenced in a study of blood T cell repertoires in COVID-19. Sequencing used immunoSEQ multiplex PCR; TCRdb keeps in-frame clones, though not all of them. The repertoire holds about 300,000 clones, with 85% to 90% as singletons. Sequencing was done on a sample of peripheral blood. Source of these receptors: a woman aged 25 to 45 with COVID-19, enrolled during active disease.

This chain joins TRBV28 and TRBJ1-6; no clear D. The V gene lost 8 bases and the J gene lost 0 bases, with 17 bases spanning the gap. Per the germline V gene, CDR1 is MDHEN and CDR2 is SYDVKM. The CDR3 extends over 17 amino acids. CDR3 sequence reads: CASGPSGSNSYNSPLHF. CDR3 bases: TGTGCCAGCGGCCCATCCGGGTCGAACTCCTATAATTCACCCCTCCACTTT.

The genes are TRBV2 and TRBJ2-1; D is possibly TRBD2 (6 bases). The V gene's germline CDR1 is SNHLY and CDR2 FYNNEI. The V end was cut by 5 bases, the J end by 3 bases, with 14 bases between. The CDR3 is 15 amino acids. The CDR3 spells CASSITGGNYNEQFF. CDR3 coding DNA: TGTGCCAGCAGTATCACCGGGGGTAACTACAATGAGCAGTTCTTC.

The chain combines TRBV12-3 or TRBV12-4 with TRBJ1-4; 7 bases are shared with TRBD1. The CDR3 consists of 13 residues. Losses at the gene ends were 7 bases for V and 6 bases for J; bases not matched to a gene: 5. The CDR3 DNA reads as TGTGCCAGCACTCCGGGACAGTATGAAAAACTGTTTTTT. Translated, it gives CASTPGQYEKLFF.

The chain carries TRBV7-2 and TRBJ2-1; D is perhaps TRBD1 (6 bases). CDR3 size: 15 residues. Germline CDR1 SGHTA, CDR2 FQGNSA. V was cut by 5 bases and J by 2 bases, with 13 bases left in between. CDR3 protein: CASSTGQPPYNEQFF. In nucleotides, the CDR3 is TGTGCCAGCAGCACCGGACAGCCACCCTACAATGAGCAGTTCTTC.

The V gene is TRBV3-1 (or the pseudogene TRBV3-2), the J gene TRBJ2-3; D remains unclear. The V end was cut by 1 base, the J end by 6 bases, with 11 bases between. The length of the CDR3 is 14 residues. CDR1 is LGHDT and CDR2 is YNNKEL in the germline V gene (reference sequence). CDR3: CASSQGELLDTQYF. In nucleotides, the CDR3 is TGTGCCAGCAGCCAAGGTGAACTTTTGGATACGCAGTATTTT.

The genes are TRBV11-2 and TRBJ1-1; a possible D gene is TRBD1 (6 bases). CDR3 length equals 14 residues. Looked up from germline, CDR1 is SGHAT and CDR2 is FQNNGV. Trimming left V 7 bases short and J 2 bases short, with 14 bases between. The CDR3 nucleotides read TGTGCCAGCAACCCCGGGGGGGCAAACACTGAAGCTTTCTTT. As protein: CASNPGGANTEAFF.

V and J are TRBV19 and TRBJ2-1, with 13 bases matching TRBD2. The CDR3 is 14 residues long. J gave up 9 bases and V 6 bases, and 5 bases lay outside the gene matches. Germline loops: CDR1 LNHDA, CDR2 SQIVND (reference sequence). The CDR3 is CASRGTSGVSEQFF. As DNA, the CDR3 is TGTGCCAGTAGGGGGACTAGCGGGGTGAGTGAGCAGTTCTTC.

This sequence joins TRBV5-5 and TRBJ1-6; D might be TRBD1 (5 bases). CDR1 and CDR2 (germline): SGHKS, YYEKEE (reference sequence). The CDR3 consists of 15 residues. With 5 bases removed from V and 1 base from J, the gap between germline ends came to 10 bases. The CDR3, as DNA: TGTGCCAGCAGAAGGGGTCTTTCCTATAATTCACCCCTCCACTTT. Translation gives CASRRGLSYNSPLHF. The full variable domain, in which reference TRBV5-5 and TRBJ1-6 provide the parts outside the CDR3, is DAGVTQSPTHLIKTRGQQVTLRCSPISGHKSVSWYQQVLGQGPQFIFQYYEKEERGRGNFPDRFSARQFPNYSSELNVNALLLGDSALYLCASRRGLSYNSPLHFGNGTRLTVT.

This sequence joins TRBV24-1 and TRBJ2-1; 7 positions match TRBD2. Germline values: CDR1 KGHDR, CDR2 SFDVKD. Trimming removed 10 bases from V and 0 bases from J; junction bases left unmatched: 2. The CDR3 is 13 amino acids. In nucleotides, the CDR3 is TGTGCCACGCGCGGGAGCTCCTACAATGAGCAGTTCTTC. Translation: CATRGSSYNEQFF.

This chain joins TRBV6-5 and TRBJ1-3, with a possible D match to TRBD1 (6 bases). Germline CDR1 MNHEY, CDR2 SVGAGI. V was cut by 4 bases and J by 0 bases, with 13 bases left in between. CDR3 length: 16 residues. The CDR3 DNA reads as TGTGCCAGCAGTTCTCGGACAGAATTCTCTGGAAACACCATATATTTT. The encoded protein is CASSSRTEFSGNTIYF.

Here the CDR3 DNA reads TGTGCCAGCAGTTCTACACTCCGGAGGGCCCTCCACTTT. Protein sequence: CASSSTLRRALHF. V usage is TRBV6-2 or TRBV6-3 and J usage is TRBJ1-6; D not certain. CDR3 length: 13 residues. Trimming cost V 4 bases and J 14 bases, with 15 bases left between them. Germline V gene sequence: CDR1 MNHEY, CDR2 SVGEGT.

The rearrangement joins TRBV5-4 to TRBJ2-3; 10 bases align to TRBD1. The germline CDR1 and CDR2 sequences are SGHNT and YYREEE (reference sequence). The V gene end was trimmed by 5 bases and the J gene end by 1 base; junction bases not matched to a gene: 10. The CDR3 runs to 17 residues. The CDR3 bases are TGTGCCAGCAGTGACCGGGACAGGGGAGTTCGCACAGATACGCAGTATTTT. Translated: CASSDRDRGVRTDTQYF.

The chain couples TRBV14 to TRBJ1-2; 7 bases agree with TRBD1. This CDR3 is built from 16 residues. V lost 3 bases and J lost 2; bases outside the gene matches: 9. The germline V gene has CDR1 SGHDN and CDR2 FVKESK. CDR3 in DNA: TGTGCCAGCAGCCAGGCAGGTCCAGGGGGGAACTATGGCTACACCTTC. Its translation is CASSQAGPGGNYGYTF.

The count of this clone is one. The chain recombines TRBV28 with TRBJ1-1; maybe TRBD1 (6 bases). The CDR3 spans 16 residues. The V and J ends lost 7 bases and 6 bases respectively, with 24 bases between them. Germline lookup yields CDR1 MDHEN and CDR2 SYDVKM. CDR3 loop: CASIQLPGHIDAEAFF. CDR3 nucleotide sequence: TGTGCCAGCATCCAACTGCCGGGACATATTGACGCTGAAGCTTTCTTT. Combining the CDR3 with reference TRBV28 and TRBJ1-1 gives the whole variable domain DVKVTQSSRYLVKRTGEKVFLECVQDMDHENMFWYRQDPGLGLRLIYFSYDVKMKEKGDIPEGYSVSREKKERFSLILESASTNQTSMYLCASIQLPGHIDAEAFFGQGTRLTVV.

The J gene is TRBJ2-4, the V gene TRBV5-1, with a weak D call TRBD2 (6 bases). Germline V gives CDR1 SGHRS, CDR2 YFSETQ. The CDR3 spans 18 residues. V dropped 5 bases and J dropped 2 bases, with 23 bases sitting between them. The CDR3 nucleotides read TGCGCCAGCAGACTGGAGCCGCGGCTAGCGTCGTCCAAAAACATTCAGTACTTC. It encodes CASRLEPRLASSKNIQYF.

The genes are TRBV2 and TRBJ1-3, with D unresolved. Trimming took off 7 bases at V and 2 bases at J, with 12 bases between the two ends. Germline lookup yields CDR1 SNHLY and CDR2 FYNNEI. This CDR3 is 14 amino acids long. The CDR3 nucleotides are TGTGCCAGCACCCTCGGGATTGCTGGAAACACCATATATTTT. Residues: CASTLGIAGNTIYF.

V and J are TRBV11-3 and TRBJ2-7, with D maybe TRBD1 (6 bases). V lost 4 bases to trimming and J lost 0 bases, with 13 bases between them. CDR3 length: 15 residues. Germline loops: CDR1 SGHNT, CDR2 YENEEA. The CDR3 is CASSSPGQSSYEQYF. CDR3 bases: TGTGCCAGCAGCTCACCGGGACAAAGCTCCTACGAGCAGTACTTC.

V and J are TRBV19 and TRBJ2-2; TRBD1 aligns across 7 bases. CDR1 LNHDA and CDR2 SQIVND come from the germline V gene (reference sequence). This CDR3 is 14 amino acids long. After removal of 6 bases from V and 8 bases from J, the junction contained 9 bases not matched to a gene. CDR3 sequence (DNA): TGTGCCAGTAGGGGGACAGTTTTCCTGGGGGAGCTGTTTTTT. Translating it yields CASRGTVFLGELFF.

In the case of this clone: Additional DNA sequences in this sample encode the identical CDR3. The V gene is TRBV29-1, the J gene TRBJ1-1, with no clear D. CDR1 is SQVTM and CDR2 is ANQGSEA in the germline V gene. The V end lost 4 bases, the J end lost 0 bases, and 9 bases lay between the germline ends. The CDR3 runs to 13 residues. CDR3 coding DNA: TGCAGCGTTGGTCAGCGGATGAACACTGAAGCTTTCTTT. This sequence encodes CSVGQRMNTEAFF.

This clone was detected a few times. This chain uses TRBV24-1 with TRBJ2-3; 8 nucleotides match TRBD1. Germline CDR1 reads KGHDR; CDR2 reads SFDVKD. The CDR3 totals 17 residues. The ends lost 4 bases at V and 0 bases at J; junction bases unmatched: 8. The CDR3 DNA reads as TGTGCCACCAGTGAGTTAGGGACAGGCGCTAGCACAGATACGCAGTATTTT. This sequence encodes CATSELGTGASTDTQYF.

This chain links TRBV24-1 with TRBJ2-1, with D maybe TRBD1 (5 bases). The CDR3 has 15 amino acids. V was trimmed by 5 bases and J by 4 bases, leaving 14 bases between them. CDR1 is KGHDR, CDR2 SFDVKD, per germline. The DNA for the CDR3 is TGTGCCACCAGTGCTGGGGCCCCTACTTACAATGAGCAGTTCTTC. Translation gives CATSAGAPTYNEQFF.

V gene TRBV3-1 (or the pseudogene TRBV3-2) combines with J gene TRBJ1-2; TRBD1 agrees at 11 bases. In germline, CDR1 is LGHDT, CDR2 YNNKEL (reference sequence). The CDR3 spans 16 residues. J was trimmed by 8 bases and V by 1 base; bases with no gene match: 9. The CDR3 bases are TGTGCCAGCAGCCAAGGACACGGACAGGGGGCACGGGGCTACACCTTC. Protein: CASSQGHGQGARGYTF.

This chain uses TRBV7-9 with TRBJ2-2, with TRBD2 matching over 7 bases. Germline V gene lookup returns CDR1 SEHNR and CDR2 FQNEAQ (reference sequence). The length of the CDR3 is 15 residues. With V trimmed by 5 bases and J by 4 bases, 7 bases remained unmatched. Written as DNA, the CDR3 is TGTGCCAGCAGCACCTTAGCGGGTGGCACCGGGGAGCTGTTTTTT. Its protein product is CASSTLAGGTGELFF.

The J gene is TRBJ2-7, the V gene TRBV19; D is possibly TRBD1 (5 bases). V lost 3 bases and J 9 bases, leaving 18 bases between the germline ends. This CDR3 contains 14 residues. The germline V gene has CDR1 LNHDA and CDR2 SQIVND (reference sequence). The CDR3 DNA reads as TGTGCCAGTAGTATGGGGTCAGGGCTAGACCGGCAGTACTTC. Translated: CASSMGSGLDRQYF.

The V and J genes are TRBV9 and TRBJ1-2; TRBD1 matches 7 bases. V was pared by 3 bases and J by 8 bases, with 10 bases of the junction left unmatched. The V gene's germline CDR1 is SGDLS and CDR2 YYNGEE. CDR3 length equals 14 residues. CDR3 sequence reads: CASSGGGGNRGYTF. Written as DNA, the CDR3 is TGTGCCAGCAGCGGTGGAGGGGGCAATAGAGGCTACACCTTC.

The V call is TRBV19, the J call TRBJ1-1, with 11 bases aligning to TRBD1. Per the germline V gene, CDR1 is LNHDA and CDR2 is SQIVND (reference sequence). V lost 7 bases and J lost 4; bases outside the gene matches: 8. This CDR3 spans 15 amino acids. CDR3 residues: CASTPGGTGGTEAFF. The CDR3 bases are TGTGCCAGTACCCCGGGCGGGACAGGGGGCACTGAAGCTTTCTTT.